This TCR beta chain was recovered during a study of T cells after yellow fever vaccination. About the study: Libraries from low-cell-number fractions were prepared with the SMART-Seq v4 Ultra Low Input RNA kit. Findings of the study overall: Booster sampling recovered most clones from primary vaccination (around 96% CD4, over 75% CD8).

The trim removed 3 bases at V and 4 bases at J, leaving 11 bases unmatched. Germline V lookup: CDR1 MNHEY, CDR2 SMNVEV (reference sequence). The CDR3 contains 16 residues. In its sample, this clonotype was seen many times. Its antigen is unknown. A 5'RACE template-switching step, the method used to make TCR cDNA, added a universal primer site and UMIs. One entry per CDR3 protein, called by TCRdb with MiXCR from the 5' RACE reads. The top ten hold around 28% of the sample, which has about 75,000 distinct CDR3 sequences, 7.3% seen once. This chain links TRBV27 with TRBJ1-2, with 7 bases fitting TRBD1. Sequenced here: CD8+ T cells sorted from PBMCs, sampled 9 to 10 days after the first yellow fever vaccination. The TCR was taken from a man in his late teens or twenties who received the YFV17D yellow fever vaccine. CDR3 sequence reads: CASSFPPRQGPYGYTF. The CDR3 coding sequence is TGTGCCAGCAGTTTCCCACCTCGACAGGGCCCCTATGGCTACACCTTC.